What follows describes a single T cell receptor (beta chain). Under the authors' procedure: Estimation of nucleated cell counts relied on the amplification of reference gene primers. Sequencing was performed with immunoSEQ multiplex PCR; in TCRdb, only in-frame clones are kept and a portion is missing. V, J and clone size are taken as reported in that table, and D and trimming were inferred from the DNA itself. The sample lists tens of thousands of clones, approximately 90% seen once, with about 5.7% in the top ten. The CDR3 has 14 amino acids. The ends lost 6 bases at V and 5 bases at J; junction bases unmatched: 7. Germline V gene sequence: CDR1 LNHDA, CDR2 SQIVND (reference sequence). The data were obtained in a study of blood T cell repertoires in COVID-19. Study at large: Sites in the United States, Italy and Spain provided acute and convalescent COVID-19 samples. T cells, B-cell-depleted T cells, or PBMCs supplied cDNA or gDNA.

The rearrangement uses TRBV19 and TRBJ1-2; 9 bases map to TRBD1. The sequencing sample was made of peripheral blood. The receptor comes from a woman at least 80 years old with active COVID-19. The CDR3 sequence: CASSLTGGDYGYTF. CDR3 bases: TGTGCCAGTAGCTTGACAGGGGGAGATTATGGCTACACCTTC.